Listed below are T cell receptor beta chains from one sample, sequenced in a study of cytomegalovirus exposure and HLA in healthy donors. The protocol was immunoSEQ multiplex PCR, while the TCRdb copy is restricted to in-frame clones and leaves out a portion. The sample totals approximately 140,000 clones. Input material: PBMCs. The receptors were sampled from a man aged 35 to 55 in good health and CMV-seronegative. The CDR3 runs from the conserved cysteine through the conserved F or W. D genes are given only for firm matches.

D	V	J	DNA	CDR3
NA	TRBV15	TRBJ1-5	TGTGCCACCAGCAGCATTCAGGGGCTGGGTCAGCCCCAGCATTTT	CATSSIQGLGQPQHF
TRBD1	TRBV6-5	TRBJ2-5	TGTGCCAGCAGTTCCGGGGCAGGGGGAAAAGAGACCCAGTACTTC	CASSSGAGGKETQYF
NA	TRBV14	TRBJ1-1	TGTGCCAGCAGCCACAACCTACAGGGTGAAGCTTTCTTT	CASSHNLQGEAFF
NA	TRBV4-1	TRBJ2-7	TGCGCCAGCAGTCTGGCAGGAGGGCCCTTCTCCTACGAGCAGTACTTC	CASSLAGGPFSYEQYF
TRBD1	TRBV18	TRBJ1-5	TGTGCCAGCTCACCCACAGGGGGCAATCAGCCCCAGCATTTT	CASSPTGGNQPQHF
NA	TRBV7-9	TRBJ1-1	TGTGCCAGCAGCTTAGGCCGGGAAGAGAACACTGAAGCTTTCTTT	CASSLGREENTEAFF
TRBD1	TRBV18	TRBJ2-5	TGTGCCAGCTCACCAAAGACAGGGGGAGAGACCCAGTACTTC	CASSPKTGGETQYF
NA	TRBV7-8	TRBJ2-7	TGTGCCAGCAGCTTAGGGGAGATCAAAAGCTCCTACGAGCAGTACTTC	CASSLGEIKSSYEQYF
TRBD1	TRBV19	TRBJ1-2	TGTGCCAGCAACCCCGGGACAGGGCTTGGCTACACCTTC	CASNPGTGLGYTF
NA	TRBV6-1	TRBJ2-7	TGTGCCAGCAGTGAAGTGGTCGGGGTAGCCCATCCCTACGAGCAGTACTTC	CASSEVVGVAHPYEQYF
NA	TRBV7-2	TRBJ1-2	TGTGCCAGCAGCCCCCGCCCAGGGTCTAACTATGGCTACACCTTC	CASSPRPGSNYGYTF
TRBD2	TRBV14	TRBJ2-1	TGTGCCAGCAGCCCCCTCGGAACTAGCGGGGGGCGGGGGCAGTTCTTC	CASSPLGTSGGRGQFF
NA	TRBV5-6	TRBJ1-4	TGTGCCAGCAGCTTGGTTGGGCAGGGGACCGATGAAAAACTGTTTTTT	CASSLVGQGTDEKLFF
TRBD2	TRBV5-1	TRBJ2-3	TGCGCCAGCGGCTATAGCGGGGGCCCCACAGATACGCAGTATTTT	CASGYSGGPTDTQYF
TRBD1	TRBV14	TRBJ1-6	TGTGCCAGCAGCCTGGGGACAGGGCGCTCACCCCTCCACTTT	CASSLGTGRSPLHF
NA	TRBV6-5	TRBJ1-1	TGTGCCAGCCCCCGAGCCGCCGTGAACACTGAAGCTTTCTTT	CASPRAAVNTEAFF
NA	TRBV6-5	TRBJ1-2	TGTGCCAGCAGTTCAGGGTTGGATAGCTATGGCTACACCTTC	CASSSGLDSYGYTF
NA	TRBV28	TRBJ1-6	TGTGCCAGCAGACAGGGCGGTTCACCCCTCCACTTT	CASRQGGSPLHF
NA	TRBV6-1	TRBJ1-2	TGTGCCAGCAGTGAACCATCCCGACAGGATGGCTACACCTTC	CASSEPSRQDGYTF
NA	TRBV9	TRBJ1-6	TGTGCCAGCAGGGCAGGCGAGGGCAATAATTCACCCCTCCACTTT	CASRAGEGNNSPLHF
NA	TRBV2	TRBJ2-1	TGTGGTAGGACAGCCTACAATGAGCAGTTCTTC	CGRTAYNEQFF
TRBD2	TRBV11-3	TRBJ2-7	TGTGCCAGCAGCCCCGGGGGGGGCGGCTCCTACGAGCAGTACTTC	CASSPGGGGSYEQYF
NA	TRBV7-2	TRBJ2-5	TGTGCCAGCAGCTTAGCGCGGGCGGGGTTGGAGACCCAGTACTTC	CASSLARAGLETQYF
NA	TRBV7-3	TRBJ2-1	TGTGCCAGCAGCTTAGACAGTTACAATGAGCAGTTCTTC	CASSLDSYNEQFF
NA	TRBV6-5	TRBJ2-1	TGTGCCAGCAGTTACTCTCCCCCCGGGTCGGATGAGCAGTTCTTC	CASSYSPPGSDEQFF
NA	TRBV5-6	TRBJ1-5	TGTGCCAGCAGCTTCGGAACAGGGAACGGCAATCAGCCCCAGCATTTT	CASSFGTGNGNQPQHF
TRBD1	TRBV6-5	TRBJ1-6	TGTGCCAGCAGTTACGGGGACAGGGGTAATTCACCCCTCCACTTT	CASSYGDRGNSPLHF
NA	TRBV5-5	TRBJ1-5	TGTGCCAGCAGCTTGGCCAGGGAACAGCCCCAGCATTTT	CASSLAREQPQHF
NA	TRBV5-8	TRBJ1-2	TGTGCCAGCAGCAGTTATAGGGGGAACTATGGCTACACCTTC	CASSSYRGNYGYTF
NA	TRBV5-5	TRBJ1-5	TGTGCCAGCAGCTTGGAGACAGGTCTATGGCAGCCCCAGCATTTT	CASSLETGLWQPQHF
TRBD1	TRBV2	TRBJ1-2	TGTGCCACCACAGGGGAGCGCTATGGCTACACCTTC	CATTGERYGYTF
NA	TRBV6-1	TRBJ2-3	TGTGCCAGCAGTGAAAGGGGTTATACGCAGTATTTT	CASSERGYTQYF
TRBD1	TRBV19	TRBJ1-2	TGTGCCAGTAGTAACCCACGACAGGGCGACTATGGCTACACCTTC	CASSNPRQGDYGYTF
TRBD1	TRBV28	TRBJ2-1	TGTGCCAGCAGACCTACAGGGGAGAGGCTCAATGAGCAGTTCTTC	CASRPTGERLNEQFF
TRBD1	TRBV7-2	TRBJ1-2	TGTGCCAGCAGCTTAGCTCCTACAGGGGAGGTGTCGGGCTACACCTTC	CASSLAPTGEVSGYTF
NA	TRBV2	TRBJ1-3	TGTGCCAGCAGTGTTTCAGGGCTCTCTGGAAACACCATATATTTT	CASSVSGLSGNTIYF
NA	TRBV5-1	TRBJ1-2	TGCGCCAGCAGGGCTGGGGGCAAGGACTATGGCTACACCTTC	CASRAGGKDYGYTF
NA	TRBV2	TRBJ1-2	TGTGCCAGCAGACCCGCGGATAACTATGGCTACACCTTC	CASRPADNYGYTF
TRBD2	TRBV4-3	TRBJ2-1	TGCGCCAGCAGCCAATTCGGGGAGAAGGGAGGGAGTGAGCAGTTCTTC	CASSQFGEKGGSEQFF
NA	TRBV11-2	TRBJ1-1	TGTGCCAGCAGCTTAGATCCGGGAGGGGGGAGTCAAGCTTTCTTT	CASSLDPGGGSQAFF
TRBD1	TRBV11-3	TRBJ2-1	TGTGCCAGCAGCCCGGGACAGGGGGCGTATAACTACAATGAGCAGTTCTTC	CASSPGQGAYNYNEQFF
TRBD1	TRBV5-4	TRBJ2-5	TGTGCCAGCAGCTGGACAGGGGGCGAAGAGACCCAGTACTTC	CASSWTGGEETQYF
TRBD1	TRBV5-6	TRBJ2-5	TGTGCCAGCAGCTGGGGGACAGGGGAAGAGACCCAGTACTTC	CASSWGTGEETQYF
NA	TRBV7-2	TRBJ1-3	TGTGCCAGCAGCTTAGTAGGGCAGGGGCCTGGCTCTGGAAACACCATATATTTT	CASSLVGQGPGSGNTIYF
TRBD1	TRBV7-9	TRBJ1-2	TGTGCCAGCAGCCGACAGGGATTAAACTATGGCTACACCTTC	CASSRQGLNYGYTF
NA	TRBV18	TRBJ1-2	TGTGCCAGCTCACCGGACTCCCAAGGGGGCTACACCTTC	CASSPDSQGGYTF
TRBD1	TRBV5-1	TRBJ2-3	TGCGCCAGCAGCCCCAGGGACAGGGGGTGGGTAGATACGCAGTATTTT	CASSPRDRGWVDTQYF
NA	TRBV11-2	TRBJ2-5	TGTGCCAGCAGCTTTGGGCAGTACCAAGAGACCCAGTACTTC	CASSFGQYQETQYF
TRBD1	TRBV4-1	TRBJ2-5	TGCGCCAGCAGCCAACCCCTCGGGGGGACAGGGAGAGAGACCCAGTACTTC	CASSQPLGGTGRETQYF
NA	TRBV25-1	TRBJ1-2	TGTGCCAGCAGTGATCCAGGGGCAGGGATGGCTGGCTACACCTTC	CASSDPGAGMAGYTF